This section outlines one T cell receptor (beta chain) sequence together with its context. The protocol was immunoSEQ multiplex PCR, while the TCRdb copy is restricted to in-frame clones and leaves out a portion. This table has about 160,000 clones, over 85% appearing once. This entry belongs to a study of control samples from healthy donors and cancer patients. The receptor's source is a woman in her 40s in good health. The sequencing sample was made of blood.

CDR3 sequence (DNA): TGCGCCAGCAGCGGGGCCCTAGGGCCCGAGAACACCATATATTTT. Encoded protein: CASSGALGPENTIYF. This sequence joins TRBV5-1 and TRBJ1-3; perhaps TRBD1 as D (5 bases). There are 15 residues in the CDR3. The V gene lost 4 bases and the J gene lost 7 bases, with 18 bases spanning the gap. CDR1 and CDR2 from the germline V gene are SGHRS and YFSETQ.